This T cell receptor (beta chain) is from a study of CD8 T cells in ankylosing spondylitis. Findings and caveats of the study: Past research had described some motif variants in reactive arthritis synovial fluid and blood. Disease-associated clones were CD8+ and fairly uncommon in peripheral blood. It was reported that disease-linked clones were significantly enriched in matched ankylosing spondylitis synovial fluid. Roughly eight highly homologous variants made up a TCR beta motif that seemed to typify ankylosing spondylitis blood.

By quantitative 5'-RACE with molecular barcodes, the TCR beta libraries were made. TCRdb redid the calling of the 5' RACE reads with MiXCR, one entry per CDR3 protein. Of about 220,000 distinct CDR3 sequences listed, around 18% were seen once; the top ten hold under 55%. V lost 4 bases and J lost 0; bases outside the gene matches: 4. The CDR3 is 15 amino acids. Germline lookup yields CDR1 SGHVS and CDR2 FNYEAQ. As concerns this clonotype: Its specificity is unknown.

Sequencing input: blood, either unsorted or a sorted T cell fraction (not recorded which). The chain combines TRBV7-6 with TRBJ1-1; 8 bases are a match to TRBD1. This TCR was recovered from a male donor with ankylosing spondylitis. In nucleotides, the CDR3 is TGTGCCAGCAGCTCCCGACAGGGGATGAACACTGAAGCTTTCTTT. Amino acids: CASSSRQGMNTEAFF. Full variable domain (missing parts from reference TRBV7-6 and TRBJ1-1): GAGVSQSPRYKVTKRGQDVALRCDPISGHVSLYWYRQALGQGPEFLTYFNYEAQQDKSGLPNDRFSAERPEGSISTLTIQRTEQRDSAMYRCASSSRQGMNTEAFFGQGTRLTVV.